This is a list of T cell receptor beta chains from one sample in a study of blood T cell repertoires in COVID-19. The assay was immunoSEQ multiplex PCR, and TCRdb's table has in-frame clones only and misses some. The data hold 150,000 to 200,000 clones, with around 84% observed a single time. Sequencing was done on a sample of peripheral blood. The receptors come from a woman older than 75 with acute or convalescent COVID-19. Each CDR3 is given with its conserved first and last residue. D genes are given only for firm matches. Only part of the rows carry a size: once, few, many, or a class if the clone is expanded.

j_gene	v_gene	abundance	d_gene	CDR3nt	CDR3aa
TRBJ1-3	TRBV3-1/TRBV3-2	.	TRBD1	TGTGCCAGCGCAGGTGCGACAGGGCAAAGGTTGGGAAACACCATATATTTT	CASAGATGQRLGNTIYF
TRBJ2-1	TRBV28	.	TRBD2	TGTGCCAGCAGCTTTAGCGGGAGTAGGGATGAGCAGTTCTTC	CASSFSGSRDEQFF
TRBJ2-2	TRBV28	few	.	TGTGCCAGCAGTTTCGTCGGGGAGCTGTTTTTT	CASSFVGELFF
TRBJ1-2	TRBV11-2	once	.	TGTGCCAGCAGCTTAGGACTCAACGCCCCCTCCTTCTATGGCTACACCTTC	CASSLGLNAPSFYGYTF
TRBJ2-5	TRBV15	few	TRBD2	TGTGCCACCAGCAGAGGCCTAGCGGGGGGGCGACGGGGAGAGACCCAGTACTTC	CATSRGLAGGRRGETQYF
TRBJ2-7	TRBV5-1	.	.	TGCGCCAGCAGCTCATCCTACGAGCAGTACTTC	CASSSSYEQYF
TRBJ1-4	TRBV2	once	.	TGTGCCAGCAGCGCCAGTCCCCTTAATGAAAAACTGTTTTTT	CASSASPLNEKLFF
TRBJ2-1	TRBV7-9	.	.	TGTGCCAGCAGCTTCAGCGGGCGAGAGCAGTTCTTC	CASSFSGREQFF
TRBJ2-7	TRBV30	.	.	TGTGCCTGGACTCCCGAGGGCTACGAGCAGTACTTC	CAWTPEGYEQYF
TRBJ1-5	TRBV7-9	.	TRBD1	TGTGCCAGCAGCACGGGACAGGAAAAGGGATGGGGTAATCAGCCCCAGCATTTT	CASSTGQEKGWGNQPQHF
TRBJ1-2	TRBV7-9	.	.	TGTGCCAGCAGTCAGGTGCCAGGGGTTGATGGCTACACCTTC	CASSQVPGVDGYTF
TRBJ1-2	TRBV7-9	.	.	TGTGCCAGCAGCTTAAACGGGGGTTGGTTGGGCTACACCTTC	CASSLNGGWLGYTF
TRBJ1-1	TRBV18	.	TRBD1	TGTGCCAGCTTAGGGGACAGTCGGGCGGGCACTGAAGCTTTCTTT	CASLGDSRAGTEAFF
TRBJ1-5	TRBV6-5	.	.	TGTGCCAGCAGTTACGGACAGATCGACCAGCCCCAGCATTTT	CASSYGQIDQPQHF
TRBJ2-7	TRBV21-1	.	.	TGTGCCAGCAGCGTCCGGGACAGGGGTGAGCACGAGCAGTACTTC	CASSVRDRGEHEQYF
TRBJ2-7	TRBV19	.	TRBD1	TGTGCCACCGGGACAGAACAGAGCCTACGAGCGCAGTACTTC	CATGTEQSLRAQYF
TRBJ2-7	TRBV5-6	.	.	TGTGCCAGCAGCTTGGCCTACAGTTCCTACCTGGTATACGAGCAGTACTTC	CASSLAYSSYLVYEQYF
TRBJ1-5	TRBV11-2	.	TRBD1	TGTGCCAGCAGCTTAGTCGGGACAGGGGGGACTAATCAGCCCCAGCATTTT	CASSLVGTGGTNQPQHF
TRBJ1-5	TRBV6-1	few	TRBD1	TGTGCCAGCAGTGAACGACAGGGGTGGAGAAATAGCAATCAGCCCCAGCATTTT	CASSERQGWRNSNQPQHF
TRBJ1-1	TRBV19	.	TRBD1	TGTGCCAGTAGTATTACGATGACAGGGCCCCCTGAAGCTTTCTTT	CASSITMTGPPEAFF
TRBJ2-1	TRBV6-2/TRBV6-3	.	TRBD2	TGTGTCAGCAGCAACCCTACTGGGGGGGAATACAATGAGCAGTTCTTC	CVSSNPTGGEYNEQFF
TRBJ1-3	TRBV5-6	.	.	TGTGCCAGCAGCTTCGTTGGAAACACCATATATTTT	CASSFVGNTIYF
TRBJ1-6	TRBV5-6	.	.	TGTGCCAGCAGCCAGGCTGGGGGGGGCTATTCACCCCTCCACTTT	CASSQAGGGYSPLHF
TRBJ2-2	TRBV6-6	.	TRBD2	TGTGCCAGCAAGCGGGAGAGCACCGGGGAGCTGTTTTTT	CASKRESTGELFF
TRBJ2-2	TRBV5-4	.	.	TGTGCCAGCAGCAGTGAACTAGGAATCGGGGAGCTGTTTTTT	CASSSELGIGELFF
TRBJ1-2	TRBV3-1/TRBV3-2	.	.	TGTGCCAGCAGCCGAGGACAATATGGCTACACCTTC	CASSRGQYGYTF
TRBJ1-1	TRBV18	.	.	TGTGCCAGCTCACCAGGAGGGAACACTGAAGCTTTCTTT	CASSPGGNTEAFF
TRBJ2-7	TRBV18	.	.	TGTGCCAGCTCACCCGTTATCTACGAGCAGTACTTC	CASSPVIYEQYF
TRBJ1-1	TRBV5-6	.	.	TGTGCCAGCAGCCGAAGAGGAAACACTGAAGCTTTCTTT	CASSRRGNTEAFF
TRBJ1-2	TRBV3-1/TRBV3-2	.	.	TGTGCCAGCAGCCGGGGGGGCAGGGACTATGGCTACACCTTC	CASSRGGRDYGYTF
TRBJ1-3	TRBV20-1	.	TRBD1	TGCAGTGCTAGTGGGACAGCTGGAAACACCATATATTTT	CSASGTAGNTIYF
TRBJ1-1	TRBV5-4	.	TRBD1	TGTGCCAGCAGCGGGTGGACAGGGGCCTCGAACACTGAAGCTTTCTTT	CASSGWTGASNTEAFF
TRBJ2-5	TRBV4-2	.	TRBD1	TGTGCCAGCAGTCGGACAGGGGAAACCCAGTACTTC	CASSRTGETQYF
TRBJ1-2	TRBV6-5	.	.	TGTGCCAGCAGTTACCTTCGCAGGGGTGGCTACACCTTC	CASSYLRRGGYTF
TRBJ2-5	TRBV5-1	.	.	TGCGCCAGCAGCCCTTTGGGGGGAGAGACCCAGTACTTC	CASSPLGGETQYF
TRBJ1-4	TRBV7-7	.	TRBD1	TGTGCTAGCAGCTCCGGACAGGCAGTGGGTGAAAAACTGTTTTTT	CASSSGQAVGEKLFF
TRBJ1-1	TRBV5-1	.	TRBD1	TGCGCCAGCAGCTTGGGCACCGGACGACAGGGCGGCACTGAAGCTTTCTTT	CASSLGTGRQGGTEAFF
TRBJ2-7	TRBV6-5	.	.	TGTGCCAGCAGTAGGGGTCCCTACGAGCAGTACTTC	CASSRGPYEQYF
TRBJ1-1	TRBV19	.	.	TGTGCCAGTACAATCCTTGGAGGGGACACTGAAGCTTTCTTT	CASTILGGDTEAFF
TRBJ2-5	TRBV27	.	.	TGTGCCAGCAGAGATACAGGGTTCCAAGAGACCCAGTACTTC	CASRDTGFQETQYF
TRBJ1-4	TRBV19	.	.	TGTGCCAGTAGTTTGCGGACAGCCATCAACACTTATAATGAAAAACTGTTTTTT	CASSLRTAINTYNEKLFF
TRBJ2-1	TRBV10-2	.	TRBD1	TGCGCCAGCAGGGGACAGGGGGCCTACAATGAGCAGTTCTTC	CASRGQGAYNEQFF
TRBJ1-1	TRBV6-5	.	TRBD1	TGTGCCAGCAGTCCCGACAGGGTCAGGAACACTGAAGCTTTCTTT	CASSPDRVRNTEAFF
TRBJ1-6	TRBV5-4	.	TRBD1	TGTGCCAGCAGCATGGGGGGACAGGGGTATTCACCCCTCCACTTT	CASSMGGQGYSPLHF
TRBJ2-1	TRBV4-3	.	TRBD2	TGCGCCAGCAGCCAAGGGGTAGCGGGGTTAAGCTCCTACAATGAGCAGTTCTTC	CASSQGVAGLSSYNEQFF
TRBJ2-7	TRBV4-2	.	TRBD2	TGTGCCAGCAGCCAACGCCGGGGAGCGGGAGGAGACGAGCAGTACTTC	CASSQRRGAGGDEQYF
TRBJ2-1	TRBV10-1	.	.	TGCGCCAGCAGTGAGTTCCAAACTCGGGGGTCCTACAATGAGCAGTTCTTC	CASSEFQTRGSYNEQFF
TRBJ2-3	TRBV7-2	.	.	TGTGCCAGCAGCTTACGGACTCTCACAGATACGCAGTATTTT	CASSLRTLTDTQYF
TRBJ2-7	TRBV7-9	few	.	TGTGCCAGCAGCTTACTCCGCTACGAGCAGTACTTC	CASSLLRYEQYF
TRBJ2-7	TRBV28	.	.	TGTGCCAGCAGTTCCTGGGAGCCGGGTACCTACGAGCAGTACTTC	CASSSWEPGTYEQYF
TRBJ1-1	TRBV23-1	.	TRBD1	TGCGCCAGCAGACCCCGACAGGGTATTATGAACACTGAAGCTTTCTTT	CASRPRQGIMNTEAFF
TRBJ2-5	TRBV4-2	.	TRBD2	TGTGCCAGCAGCCAAGATCGGTTTAGCGGGATGGTGGGGGAGACCCAGTACTTC	CASSQDRFSGMVGETQYF
TRBJ1-1	TRBV5-1	.	.	TGCGCCAGCAGCTTGGTCCCGGGGGCGCGGGGGGAATCTTTCTTT	CASSLVPGARGESFF
TRBJ1-2	TRBV29-1	.	.	TGCAGCGTTGCCCAGACAGTCAACTATGGCTACACCTTC	CSVAQTVNYGYTF
TRBJ2-2	TRBV7-6	.	TRBD1	TGTGCCAGCAGCTTGTCCGGGACAGCCACCGGGGAGCTGTTTTTT	CASSLSGTATGELFF